The present TCR beta chain was sequenced within a study of T-cell reconstitution after alpha-beta-depleted transplantation in children. Using unique molecular identifiers, the investigators prepared the TCRbeta library. Via MiXCR, TCRdb re-called the PCR reads, giving one row per CDR3 protein. Of 490,000 or so distinct CDR3 sequences listed, around 12% are singletons. The CDR3 spans 11 residues. V lost 7 bases and J 9 bases, leaving 13 bases between the germline ends. The chain carries TRBV12-3 or TRBV12-4 and TRBJ2-7; no reliable D call. Material: PBMCs from the stem cell graft donor, obtained from the stem cell graft. The TCR was taken from a human donor who donated a stem cell graft to a child with combined immunodeficiency. The CDR3 DNA sequence: TGTGCCAGCAAGTCGGAAGGCTGGCAGTACTTC. Protein product: CASKSEGWQYF.